This T cell receptor (beta chain) was captured in a study of metastatic and nonmetastatic thyroid tumors. No patient received treatment before thyroid surgery. This clone was observed a handful of times. A read error is possible here, since a much larger clone lies one base away. Germline V gene sequence: CDR1 LNHNV, CDR2 YYDKDF (reference sequence). The CDR3 consists of 14 residues. Trimming removed 1 base at V and 4 bases at J, with 8 bases between. TCRdb re-called the PCR reads with MiXCR. Among approximately 35,000 clones listed, roughly a third were seen once. J is TRBJ2-1 and V is TRBV15; D is uncertain. The TCR was taken from a female donor with papillary thyroid cancer or a benign thyroid nodule (not recorded which). Some clones in this sample may be carry-over from other donors' samples. The sequenced material came from tumor tissue. CDR3 DNA: TGTGCCACCAGCAGAGGGATAGGGTACAATGAGCAGTTCTTC. Its protein product is CATSRGIGYNEQFF.